Below, 3 T cell receptor beta chains from the same sample are listed, as sequenced in a study of blood T cell repertoires in COVID-19. Produced via immunoSEQ multiplex PCR; TCRdb's table is partial and in-frame only. The repertoire has around 480,000 clones, 88% of them found once; the top ten carry roughly an eighth. The sequencing sample was made of peripheral blood. The receptors shown here come from a woman aged 45-65 years with COVID-19, enrolled during active disease.

The chain couples TRBV7-9 to TRBJ2-1, with a weak D call TRBD1 (7 bases). The V and J ends lost 7 bases and 0 bases respectively, with 13 bases between them. The length of the CDR3 is 15 residues. Germline CDR1 SEHNR, CDR2 FQNEAQ (reference sequence). DNA of the CDR3: TGTGCCAGCAACCCAGGGGGGAGCTCCTACAATGAGCAGTTCTTC. It is translated as CASNPGGSSYNEQFF.

The rearrangement links TRBV5-6 to TRBJ1-2; tentatively, D is TRBD1 (5 bases). CDR1 SGHDT and CDR2 YYEEEE come from the germline V gene. The CDR3 has 17 residues. V was cut by 4 bases and J by 3 bases, with 22 bases left in between. The DNA for the CDR3 is TGTGCCAGCAGCCCAAGGGGTGGTCTGGGAGGTCACTATGGCTACACCTTC. It translates to CASSPRGGLGGHYGYTF.

V is TRBV7-9 and J is TRBJ1-4, with D perhaps TRBD1 (5 bases). Germline values: CDR1 SEHNR, CDR2 FQNEAQ (reference sequence). Trimming cost V 4 bases and J 5 bases, with 20 bases left between them. The CDR3 totals 17 residues. The CDR3 DNA reads as TGTGCCAGCAGCTGGACGACCCACCCGAAGGGGAATGAAAAACTGTTTTTT. Encoded protein: CASSWTTHPKGNEKLFF.